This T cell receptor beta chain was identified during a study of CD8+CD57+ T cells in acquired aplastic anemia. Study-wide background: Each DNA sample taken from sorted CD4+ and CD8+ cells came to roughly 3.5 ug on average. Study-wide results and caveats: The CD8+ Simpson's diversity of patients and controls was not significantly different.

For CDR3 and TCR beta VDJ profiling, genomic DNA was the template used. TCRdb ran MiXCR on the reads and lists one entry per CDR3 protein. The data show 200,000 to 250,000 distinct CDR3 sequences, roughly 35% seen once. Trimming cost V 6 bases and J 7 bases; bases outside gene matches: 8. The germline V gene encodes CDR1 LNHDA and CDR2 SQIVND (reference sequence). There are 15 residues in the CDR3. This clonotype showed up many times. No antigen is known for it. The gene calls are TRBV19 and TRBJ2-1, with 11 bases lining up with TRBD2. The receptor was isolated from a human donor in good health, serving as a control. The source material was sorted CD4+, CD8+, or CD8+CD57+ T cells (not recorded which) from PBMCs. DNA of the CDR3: TGTGCCAGTAGCCCACTAGCGGGAGTTCGGAATGAGCAGTTCTTC. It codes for CASSPLAGVRNEQFF.